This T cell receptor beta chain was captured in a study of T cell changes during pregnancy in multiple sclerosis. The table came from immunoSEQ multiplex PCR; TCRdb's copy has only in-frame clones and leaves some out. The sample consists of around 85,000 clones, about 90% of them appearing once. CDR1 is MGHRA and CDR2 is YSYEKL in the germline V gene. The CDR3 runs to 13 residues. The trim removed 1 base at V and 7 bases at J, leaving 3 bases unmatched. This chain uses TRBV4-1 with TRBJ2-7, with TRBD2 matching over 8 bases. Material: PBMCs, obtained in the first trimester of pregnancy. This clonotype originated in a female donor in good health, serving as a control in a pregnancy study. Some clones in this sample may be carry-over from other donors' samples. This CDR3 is CASSQGLAWEQYF. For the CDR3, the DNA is TGCGCCAGCAGCCAAGGACTAGCGTGGGAGCAGTACTTC.